This TCR beta chain was retrieved from a study of T cells in women clearing cervical HPV infection. Study background: Case blood was drawn when the lesion was first found; control blood after infection became undetectable.

Using immunoSEQ multiplex PCR, the repertoire was profiled, and TCRdb retains in-frame clones only, with some absent. The data show more than 25,000 clones, and the top ten clones hold less than 4%. Turning to this clone: Its specificity is not known. The read is 3 residues too short to cover the CDR3 end, so that end is filled in from the germline J gene.

General study findings and limits: Effector/memory and HPV-specific T cells were not isolated, and association timing is unknown. CIN3+ cases had significantly higher TCR richness than controls; evenness did not differ.

HPV was found by MY09/MY11 PCR and dot-blot genotyping. Trimming shortened V by 0 bases and J by 5 bases, and 11 bases separated the two germline ends. There are 15 residues in the CDR3. CDR1 and CDR2 from the germline V gene are SGHVS and FNYEAQ. The receptor comes from a woman between 18 and 69 years old with a cervical HPV16 infection that either progressed to CIN3+ or cleared (not recorded which). Material for sequencing was blood buffy coat. The J gene is TRBJ1-5, the V gene TRBV7-6, with D tentatively TRBD1 (5 bases). The sequenced CDR3 bases are TGTGCCAGCAGCTTAGCAAGCGGGGGTGATCAGCCC. Amino acids: CASSLASGGDQP. The complete CDR3 reads CASSLASGGDQPQHF. The full variable domain, completed using reference TRBV7-6 and TRBJ1-5, is GAGVSQSPRYKVTKRGQDVALRCDPISGHVSLYWYRQALGQGPEFLTYFNYEAQQDKSGLPNDRFSAERPEGSISTLTIQRTEQRDSAMYRCASSLASGGDQPQHFGDGTRLSIL.